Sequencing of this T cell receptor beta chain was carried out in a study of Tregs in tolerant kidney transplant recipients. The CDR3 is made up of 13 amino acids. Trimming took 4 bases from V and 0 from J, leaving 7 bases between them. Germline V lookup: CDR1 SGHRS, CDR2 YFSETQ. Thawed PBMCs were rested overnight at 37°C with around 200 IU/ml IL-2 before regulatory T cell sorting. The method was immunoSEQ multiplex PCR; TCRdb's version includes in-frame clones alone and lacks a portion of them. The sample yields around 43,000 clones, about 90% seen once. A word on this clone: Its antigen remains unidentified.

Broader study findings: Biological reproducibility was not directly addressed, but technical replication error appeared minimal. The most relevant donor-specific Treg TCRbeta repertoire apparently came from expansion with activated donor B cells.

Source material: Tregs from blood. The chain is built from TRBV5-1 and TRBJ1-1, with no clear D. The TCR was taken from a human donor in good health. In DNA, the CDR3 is TGCGCCAGCAGCCCCCCGCTGAACACTGAAGCTTTCTTT. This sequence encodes CASSPPLNTEAFF.